Listed here are 23 T cell receptor beta chains from one sample, sequenced in a study of T cells after yellow fever vaccination. TCRdb ran MiXCR on the 5' RACE reads and lists one entry per CDR3 protein. The data show 150,000 to 200,000 distinct CDR3 sequences, with 9.5% to 12% seen just once and 36% held by the top ten. Source: CD8+ T cells sorted from PBMCs, taken 15 days after the yellow fever booster vaccination. These receptors all come from a man aged 18 to 30 who received the YFV17D yellow fever vaccine.

The V call is TRBV3-1, the J call TRBJ2-3; D is unclear. Germline V gene lookup returns CDR1 LGHDT and CDR2 YNNKEL (reference sequence). V gave up 0 bases and J gave up 4 bases, with 5 bases separating them. This CDR3 is built from 13 residues. CDR3 bases: TGTGCCAGCAGCCAAGACAGTTCAGATACGCAGTATTTT. Amino acid sequence: CASSQDSSDTQYF.

The chain couples TRBV4-1 to TRBJ2-2; D gene unclear. This CDR3 comprises 14 residues. The germline V and J ends were trimmed by 0 bases and 4 bases, with 6 bases remaining between them. Germline lookup yields CDR1 MGHRA and CDR2 YSYEKL. CDR3 amino acids: CASSQDGGTGELFF. For the CDR3, the DNA is TGCGCCAGCAGCCAAGATGGTGGCACCGGGGAGCTGTTTTTT.

This chain joins TRBV5-1 and TRBJ1-1; no firm D call. The CDR3 has 13 amino acids. V lost 4 bases to trimming and J lost 3 bases, with 10 bases between them. CDR1 and CDR2 from the germline V gene are SGHRS and YFSETQ. CDR3 sequence: CASSPTPYTEAFF. As DNA, the CDR3 is TGCGCCAGCAGCCCGACTCCATACACTGAAGCTTTCTTT.

This sequence joins TRBV5-1 and TRBJ1-1, with 7 bases lining up with TRBD1. This CDR3 has 20 residues. The V gene's germline CDR1 is SGHRS and CDR2 YFSETQ. J was trimmed by 4 bases and V by 2 bases; bases with no gene match: 23. CDR3 sequence (DNA): TGCGCCAGCAGCTTACTTGGGGACCGCGGGACAGCGGAAGCTAGCACTGAAGCTTTCTTT. This codes for CASSLLGDRGTAEASTEAFF.

This clonotype turned up a few times. The chain carries TRBV5-4 and TRBJ2-3; D is uncertain. The CDR3 has 12 amino acids. The V gene lost 4 bases and the J gene lost 1 base, with 4 bases spanning the gap. Germline loops: CDR1 SGHNT, CDR2 YYREEE (reference sequence). The CDR3 DNA reads as TGTGCCAGCAGCCCCGGCACAGATACGCAGTATTTT. Amino acid sequence: CASSPGTDTQYF.

The chain recombines TRBV9 with TRBJ1-4; 7 nucleotides match TRBD1. V was clipped by 2 bases and J by 8 bases; unmatched bases: 9. The germline gives CDR1 SGDLS, CDR2 YYNGEE. The CDR3 is 15 amino acids. This CDR3 is CASSVTGRIEEKLFF. The CDR3, as DNA: TGTGCCAGCAGCGTGACAGGGCGGATAGAGGAAAAACTGTTTTTT.

This clonotype was counted only a few times. J is TRBJ2-7 and V is TRBV4-1; D might be TRBD1 (7 bases). This CDR3 has 15 amino acids. Germline V gene lookup returns CDR1 MGHRA and CDR2 YSYEKL. The ends were cut back, 4 bases at V and 2 bases at J, with 15 bases in the middle. CDR3 amino acids: CASSLRRGTAYEQYF. The CDR3 nucleotides are TGCGCCAGCAGCCTCCGACGGGGGACAGCCTACGAGCAGTACTTC.

Ten or more counts support this clonotype. V and J are TRBV7-6 and TRBJ2-7; D is uncertain. Germline CDR1 SGHVS, CDR2 FNYEAQ. The CDR3 has 12 residues. Deletions cut 5 bases from V and 0 bases from J, with 5 bases between. CDR3 nucleotide sequence: TGTGCCAGCAGCCCGAGCTCCTACGAGCAGTACTTC. The encoded protein is CASSPSSYEQYF.

V gene TRBV10-2 combines with J gene TRBJ2-5, with D perhaps TRBD2 (7 bases). The CDR3 length is 19 residues. Between the trimmed V and J ends, which lost 2 bases and 1 base, there was a span of 23 bases. Germline CDR1 WSHSY, CDR2 SAAADI. CDR3 amino acids: CASSEPGSPAGALQETQYF. The CDR3 DNA sequence: TGCGCCAGCAGTGAGCCGGGGTCTCCTGCGGGGGCCCTCCAAGAGACCCAGTACTTC.

This rearrangement joins TRBV7-9 to TRBJ1-2; D is unresolved. Looked up from germline, CDR1 is SEHNR and CDR2 is FQNEAQ (reference sequence). The CDR3 has 13 amino acids. V shed 5 bases and J shed 5 bases, with 12 bases lying between them. This CDR3 reads CASSLNVWYGYTF. CDR3 in DNA: TGTGCCAGCAGCCTGAATGTGTGGTATGGCTACACCTTC.

This sequence joins TRBV28 and TRBJ2-3; 9 bases align to TRBD1. J was trimmed by 8 bases and V by 9 bases; bases with no gene match: 18. The CDR3 covers 16 residues. Germline V gene data show CDR1 as MDHEN and CDR2 as SYDVKM. CDR3 residues: CASEPGTQGAYGTQYF. CDR3 in DNA: TGTGCCAGTGAGCCGGGAACACAGGGGGCGTATGGTACGCAGTATTTT. The full variable domain, with the rest looked up from reference TRBV28 and TRBJ2-3, is DVKVTQSSRYLVKRTGEKVFLECVQDMDHENMFWYRQDPGLGLRLIYFSYDVKMKEKGDIPEGYSVSREKKERFSLILESASTNQTSMYLCASEPGTQGAYGTQYFGPGTRLTVL.

The chain has TRBV21-1 and TRBJ1-2. TRBV21-1 is a pseudogene segment. CDR3 length: 11 amino acids. CDR3: CASRALPGYTF. In DNA form, the CDR3 reads TGTGCCAGCCGCGCCCTCCCGGGCTACACCTTC.

This clonotype has more than one count but fewer than ten. The V gene is TRBV12-3 or TRBV12-4, the J gene TRBJ2-1; TRBD2 matches at 8 bases. The CDR3 is made up of 14 amino acids. V lost 6 bases and J lost 4; bases outside the gene matches: 5. This CDR3 is CASRKGGGYNEQFF. The CDR3, as DNA: TGTGCCAGCAGAAAGGGCGGGGGGTACAATGAGCAGTTCTTC.

The CDR3 region is CSAKDWGNEQFF. As DNA, the CDR3 is TGCAGTGCTAAGGACTGGGGGAATGAGCAGTTCTTC. This chain uses TRBV20-1 with TRBJ2-1; either TRBD1 or TRBD2 may supply D (5 bases each). The germline CDR1 and CDR2 sequences are DFQATT and SNEGSKA (reference sequence). The CDR3 consists of 12 residues. V shed 4 bases and J shed 7 bases, with 11 bases lying between them.

The table lists this clonotype with a few counts. The chain carries TRBV7-9 and TRBJ2-7; 8 bases fit TRBD2. Germline V gene data show CDR1 as SEHNR and CDR2 as FQNEAQ (reference sequence). This CDR3 has 14 amino acids. Trimming removed 8 bases from V and 1 base from J; junction bases left unmatched: 7. Written as DNA, the CDR3 is TGTGCCAGCCGGGGGGGAGGGGGATCCTACGAGCAGTACGTC. It translates to CASRGGGGSYEQYV.

This clonotype was detected a few times. This chain joins TRBV29-1 and TRBJ2-1; TRBD2 aligns across 16 bases. Germline CDR1 and CDR2: SQVTM and ANQGSEA. This CDR3 has 16 amino acids. The V gene end was trimmed by 3 bases and the J gene end by 3 bases; junction bases not matched to a gene: 2. Here the CDR3 reads CSVEGLAGGIYNEQFF. As DNA, the CDR3 is TGCAGCGTTGAGGGACTAGCGGGGGGGATCTACAATGAGCAGTTCTTC.

The CDR3 loop reads CASSGQGREQYF. As DNA, the CDR3 is TGTGCCAGCAGCGGACAGGGGAGGGAGCAGTACTTC. V gene TRBV2 combines with J gene TRBJ2-7; 9 nucleotides agree with TRBD1. CDR3 length: 12 amino acids. Trimming took 6 bases from V and 7 from J; bases not matched to a gene: 4. Germline CDR1 reads SNHLY; CDR2 reads FYNNEI.

This clonotype occurred a few times. This rearrangement joins TRBV4-3 to TRBJ1-1, with D possibly matching TRBD1 (5 bases). The germline CDR1 and CDR2 sequences are LGHNA and YSLEER. The CDR3 has 17 residues. V dropped 1 base and J dropped 0 bases, with 15 bases sitting between them. The CDR3 region has the DNA TGCGCCAGCAGCCAAGGGGCGATGGGGGAAATGAACACTGAAGCTTTCTTT. Translating gives CASSQGAMGEMNTEAFF.

The table lists this clonotype with a few counts. The CDR3, as DNA: TGCAGCGTTGCATTGAGCCCGGCGGAGACCCAGTACTTC. Translating it yields CSVALSPAETQYF. V and J are TRBV29-1 and TRBJ2-5; no definite D call. Deletions cut 4 bases from V and 5 bases from J, with 14 bases between. This CDR3 comprises 13 residues. Looked up from germline, CDR1 is SQVTM and CDR2 is ANQGSEA.

This clonotype has only a few counts. The chain links TRBV5-1 to TRBJ2-2; a possible D gene is TRBD2 (5 bases). There are 14 residues in the CDR3. The germline V and J ends were trimmed by 6 bases and 6 bases, with 15 bases remaining between them. Per the germline V gene, CDR1 is SGHRS and CDR2 is YFSETQ. The CDR3 region is CASKPGTLAGELFF. CDR3 DNA: TGCGCCAGCAAACCGGGAACGCTGGCCGGGGAGCTGTTTTTT.

The V gene is TRBV7-3, the J gene TRBJ2-3; TRBD2 agrees at 7 bases. The trim removed 5 bases at V and 0 bases at J, leaving 11 bases unmatched. The CDR3 length is 17 residues. Per germline, CDR1 SGHTA and CDR2 FQGTGA. The CDR3 here is CASSTTSGVSSTDTQYF. CDR3 nucleotides: TGTGCCAGCAGCACAACAAGCGGGGTATCTAGCACAGATACGCAGTATTTT.

The V call is TRBV3-1, the J call TRBJ2-1, with D possibly matching TRBD2 (7 bases). This CDR3 is built from 15 residues. Germline values: CDR1 LGHDT, CDR2 YNNKEL (reference sequence). V was pared by 4 bases and J by 4 bases, with 14 bases between. The CDR3 protein is CASSPSAGTYNEQFF. CDR3 in DNA: TGTGCCAGCAGCCCTTCAGCGGGGACATACAATGAGCAGTTCTTC.

The V and J genes are TRBV7-9 and TRBJ2-2; 8 nucleotides agree with TRBD1. Germline CDR1 reads SEHNR; CDR2 reads FQNEAQ (reference sequence). The junction had 15 bases not matched to a gene; V was cut back by 8 bases and J by 4 bases. This CDR3 has 17 residues. The CDR3, as DNA: TGTGCCAGCGGATCCGGGACAGGACTCAAAGTCACCGGGGAGCTGTTTTTT. It translates to CASGSGTGLKVTGELFF.